The clone carrying this T cell receptor beta chain was recorded only once. The data were taken from a study of OX40 agonist ivuxolimab in advanced cancers. Here immunoSEQ multiplex PCR was the method, and the copy in TCRdb shows in-frame clones only, minus some. The table includes about 100,000 clones, approximately 90% detected once. Germline V gene data show CDR1 as MNHNY and CDR2 as SVGAGI (reference sequence). The ends were cut back, 6 bases at V and 6 bases at J, with 17 bases in the middle. CDR3 length equals 15 residues. This chain connects TRBV6-6 to TRBJ2-2; perhaps TRBD1 as D (6 bases). The origin of this receptor is an adult with an advanced solid tumor such as melanoma, head and neck, liver or kidney cancer. Sequencing used CD4+ or CD8+ T cells sorted from blood, obtained in a trial of the OX40 agonist ivuxolimab. As DNA, the CDR3 is TGTGCCAGCAGCCGACCAAATTGGGGGCCCGGGGAGCTGTTTTTT. This gives the protein CASSRPNWGPGELFF.